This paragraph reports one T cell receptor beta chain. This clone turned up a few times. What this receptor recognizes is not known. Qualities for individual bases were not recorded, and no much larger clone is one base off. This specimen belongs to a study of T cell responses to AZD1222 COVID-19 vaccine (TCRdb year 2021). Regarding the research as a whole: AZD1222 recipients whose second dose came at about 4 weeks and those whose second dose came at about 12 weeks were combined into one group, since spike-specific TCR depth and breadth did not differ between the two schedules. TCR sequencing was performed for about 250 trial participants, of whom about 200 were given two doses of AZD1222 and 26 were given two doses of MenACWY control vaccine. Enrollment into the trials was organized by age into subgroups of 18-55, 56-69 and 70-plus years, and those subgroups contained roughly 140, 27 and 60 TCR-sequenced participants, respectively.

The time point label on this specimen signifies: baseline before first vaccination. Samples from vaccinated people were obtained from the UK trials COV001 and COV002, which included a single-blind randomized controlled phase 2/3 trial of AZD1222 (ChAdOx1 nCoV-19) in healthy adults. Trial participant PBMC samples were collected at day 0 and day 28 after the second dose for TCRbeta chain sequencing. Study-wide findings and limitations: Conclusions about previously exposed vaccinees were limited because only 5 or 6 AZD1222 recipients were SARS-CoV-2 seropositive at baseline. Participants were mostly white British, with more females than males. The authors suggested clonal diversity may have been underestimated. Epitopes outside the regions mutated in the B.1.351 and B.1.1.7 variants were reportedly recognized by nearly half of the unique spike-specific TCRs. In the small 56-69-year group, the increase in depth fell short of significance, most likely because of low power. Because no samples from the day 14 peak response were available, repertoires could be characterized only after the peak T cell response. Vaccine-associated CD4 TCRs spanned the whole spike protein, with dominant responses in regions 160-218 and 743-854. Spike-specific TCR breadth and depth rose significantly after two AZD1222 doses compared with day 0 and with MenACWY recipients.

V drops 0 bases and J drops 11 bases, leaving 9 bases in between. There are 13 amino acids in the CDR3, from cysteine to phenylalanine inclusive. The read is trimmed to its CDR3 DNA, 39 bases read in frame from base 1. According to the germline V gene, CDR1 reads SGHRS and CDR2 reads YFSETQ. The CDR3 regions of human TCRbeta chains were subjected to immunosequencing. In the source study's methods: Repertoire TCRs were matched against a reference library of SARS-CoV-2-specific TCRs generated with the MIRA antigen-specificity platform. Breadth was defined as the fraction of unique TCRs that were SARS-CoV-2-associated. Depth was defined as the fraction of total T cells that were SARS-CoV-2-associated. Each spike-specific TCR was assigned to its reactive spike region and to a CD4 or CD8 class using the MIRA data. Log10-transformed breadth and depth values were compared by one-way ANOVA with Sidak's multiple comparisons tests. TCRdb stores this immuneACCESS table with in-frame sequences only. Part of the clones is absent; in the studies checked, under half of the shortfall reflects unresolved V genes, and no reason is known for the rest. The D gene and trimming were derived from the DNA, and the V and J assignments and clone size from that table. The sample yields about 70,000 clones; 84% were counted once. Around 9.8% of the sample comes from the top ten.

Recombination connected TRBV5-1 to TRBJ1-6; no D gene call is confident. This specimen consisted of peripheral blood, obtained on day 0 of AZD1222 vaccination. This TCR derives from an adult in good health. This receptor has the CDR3 CASSLDGGPPLHF. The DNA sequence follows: TGCGCCAGCAGCTTGGACGGCGGCCCACCCCTCCACTTT.